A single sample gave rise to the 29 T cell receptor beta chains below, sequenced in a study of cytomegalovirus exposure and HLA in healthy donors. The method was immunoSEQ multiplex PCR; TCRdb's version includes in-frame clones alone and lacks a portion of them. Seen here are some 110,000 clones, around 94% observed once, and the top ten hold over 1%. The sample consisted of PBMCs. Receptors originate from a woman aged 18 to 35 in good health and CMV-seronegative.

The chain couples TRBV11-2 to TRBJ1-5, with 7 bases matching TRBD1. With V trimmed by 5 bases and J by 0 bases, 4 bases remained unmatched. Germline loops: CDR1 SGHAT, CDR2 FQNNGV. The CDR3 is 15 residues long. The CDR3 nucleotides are TGTGCCAGCAGCCCCGGGACAGTTAGCAATCAGCCCCAGCATTTT. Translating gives CASSPGTVSNQPQHF. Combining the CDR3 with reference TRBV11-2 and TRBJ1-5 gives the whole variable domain EAGVAQSPRYKIIEKRQSVAFWCNPISGHATLYWYQQILGQGPKLLIQFQNNGVVDDSQLPKDRFSAERLKGVDSTLKIQPAKLEDSAVYLCASSPGTVSNQPQHFGDGTRLSIL.

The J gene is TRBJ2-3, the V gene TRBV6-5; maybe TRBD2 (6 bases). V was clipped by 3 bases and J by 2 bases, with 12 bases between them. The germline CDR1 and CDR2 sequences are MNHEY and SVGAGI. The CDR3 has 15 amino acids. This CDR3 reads CASSYRDSYTDTQYF. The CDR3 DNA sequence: TGTGCCAGCAGTTATAGGGACTCCTACACAGATACGCAGTATTTT.

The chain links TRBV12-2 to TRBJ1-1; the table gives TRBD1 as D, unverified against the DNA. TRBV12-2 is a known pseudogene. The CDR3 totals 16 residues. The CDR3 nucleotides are TGTGCAAGTCGCTACCAGAATGTCGGGACACCGGTTGAAGCTTTCTTT. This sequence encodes CASRYQNVGTPVEAFF.

The CDR3 DNA follows: TGTGCCAGCAGCCGGGACAGACCCTACGAGCAGTACTTC. This encodes CASSRDRPYEQYF. This chain links TRBV28 with TRBJ2-7, with 7 bases that match TRBD1. CDR3 length: 13 amino acids. From germline, CDR1 is MDHEN and CDR2 SYDVKM. After removal of 6 bases from V and 2 bases from J, the junction contained 4 bases not matched to a gene.

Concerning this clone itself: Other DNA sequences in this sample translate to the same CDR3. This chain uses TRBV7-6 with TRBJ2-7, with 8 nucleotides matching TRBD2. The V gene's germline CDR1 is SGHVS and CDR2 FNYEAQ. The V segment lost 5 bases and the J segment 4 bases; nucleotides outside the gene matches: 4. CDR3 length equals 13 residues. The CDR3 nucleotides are TGTGCCAGCAGCCCTGGGACTAGTTACGAGCAGTACTTC. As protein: CASSPGTSYEQYF.

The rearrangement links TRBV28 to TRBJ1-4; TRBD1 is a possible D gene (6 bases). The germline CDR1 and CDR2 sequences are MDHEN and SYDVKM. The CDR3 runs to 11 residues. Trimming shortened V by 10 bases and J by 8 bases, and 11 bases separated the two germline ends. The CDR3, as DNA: TGTGCCACAGGGGTCGGGGAAAAACTGTTTTTT. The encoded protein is CATGVGEKLFF.

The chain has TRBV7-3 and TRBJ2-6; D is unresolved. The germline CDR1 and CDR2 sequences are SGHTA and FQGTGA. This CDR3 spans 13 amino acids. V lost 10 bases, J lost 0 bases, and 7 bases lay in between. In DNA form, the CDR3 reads TGTGCCACTAGGCCCTCTGGGGCCAACGTCCTGACTTTC. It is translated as CATRPSGANVLTF.

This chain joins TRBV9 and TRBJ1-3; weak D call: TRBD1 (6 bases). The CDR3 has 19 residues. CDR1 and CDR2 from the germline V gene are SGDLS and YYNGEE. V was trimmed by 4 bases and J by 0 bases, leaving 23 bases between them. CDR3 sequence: CASSPEGGQNLLSGNTIYF. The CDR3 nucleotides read TGTGCCAGCAGCCCCGAGGGGGGGCAGAACCTCCTCTCTGGAAACACCATATATTTT.

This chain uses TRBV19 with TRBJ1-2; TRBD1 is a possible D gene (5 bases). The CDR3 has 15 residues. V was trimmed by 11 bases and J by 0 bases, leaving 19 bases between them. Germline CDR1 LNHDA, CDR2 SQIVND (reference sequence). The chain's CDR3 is CALQGAGEANYGYTF. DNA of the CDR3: TGTGCCCTACAAGGGGCAGGTGAAGCTAACTATGGCTACACCTTC.

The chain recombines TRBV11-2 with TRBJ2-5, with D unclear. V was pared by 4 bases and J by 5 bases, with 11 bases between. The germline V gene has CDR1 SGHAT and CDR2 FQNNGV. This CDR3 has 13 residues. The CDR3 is CASSWSHEETQYF. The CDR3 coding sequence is TGTGCCAGCAGCTGGAGCCATGAGGAGACCCAGTACTTC.

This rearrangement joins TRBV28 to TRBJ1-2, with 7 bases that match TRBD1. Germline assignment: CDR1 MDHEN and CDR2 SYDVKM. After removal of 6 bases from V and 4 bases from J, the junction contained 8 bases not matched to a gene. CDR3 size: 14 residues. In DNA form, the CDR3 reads TGTGCCAGCAGCCCAGGGACAGCCCTCTATGGCTACACCTTC. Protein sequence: CASSPGTALYGYTF.

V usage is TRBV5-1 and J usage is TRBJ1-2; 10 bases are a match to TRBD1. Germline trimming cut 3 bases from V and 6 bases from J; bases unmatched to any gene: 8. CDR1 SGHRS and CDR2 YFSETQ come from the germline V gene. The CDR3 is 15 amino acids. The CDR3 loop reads CASSSTGGASHGYTF. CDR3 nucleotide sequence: TGCGCCAGCAGCTCGACAGGGGGCGCCTCACATGGCTACACCTTC.

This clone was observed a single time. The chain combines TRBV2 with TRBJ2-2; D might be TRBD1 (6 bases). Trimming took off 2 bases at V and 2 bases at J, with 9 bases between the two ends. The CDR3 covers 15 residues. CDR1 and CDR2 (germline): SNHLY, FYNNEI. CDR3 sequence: CASSEQGSNTGELFF. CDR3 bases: TGTGCCAGCAGTGAACAGGGGTCTAACACCGGGGAGCTGTTTTTT.

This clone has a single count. In nucleotides, the CDR3 is TGTGCCAGCGACAGGGACTACGAGCAGTACTTC. Protein sequence: CASDRDYEQYF. This chain links TRBV6-1 with TRBJ2-7; 7 nucleotides align to TRBD1. CDR1 is MNHNS and CDR2 is SASEGT in the germline V gene. V lost 8 bases to trimming and J lost 3 bases; unmatched junction nucleotides: 1. The CDR3 has 11 amino acids.

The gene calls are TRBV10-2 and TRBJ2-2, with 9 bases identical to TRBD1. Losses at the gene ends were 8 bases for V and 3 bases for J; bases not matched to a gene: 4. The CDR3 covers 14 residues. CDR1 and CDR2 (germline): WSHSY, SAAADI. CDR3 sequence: CASSRTGDTGELFF. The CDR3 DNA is TGCGCCAGCTCGCGGACAGGGGACACCGGGGAGCTGTTTTTT.

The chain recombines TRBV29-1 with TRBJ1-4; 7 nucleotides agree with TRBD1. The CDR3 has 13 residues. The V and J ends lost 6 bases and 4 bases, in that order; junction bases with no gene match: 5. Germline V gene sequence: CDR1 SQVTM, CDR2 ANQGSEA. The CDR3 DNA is TGCAGCGTGCTGGGACAGAATAATGAAAAACTGTTTTTT. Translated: CSVLGQNNEKLFF.

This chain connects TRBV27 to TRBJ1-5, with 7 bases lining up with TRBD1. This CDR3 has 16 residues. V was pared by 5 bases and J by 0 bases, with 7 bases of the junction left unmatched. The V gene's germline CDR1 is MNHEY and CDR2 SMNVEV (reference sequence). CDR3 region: CASSPRDSYSNQPQHF. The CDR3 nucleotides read TGTGCCAGCAGTCCCCGGGACAGCTATAGCAATCAGCCCCAGCATTTT.

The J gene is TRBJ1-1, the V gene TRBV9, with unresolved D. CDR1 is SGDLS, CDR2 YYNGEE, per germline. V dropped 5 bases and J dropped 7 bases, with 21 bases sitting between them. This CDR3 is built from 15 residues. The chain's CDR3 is CASSFGGRNADEAFF. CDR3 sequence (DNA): TGTGCCAGCAGTTTTGGAGGACGGAATGCCGATGAAGCTTTCTTT.

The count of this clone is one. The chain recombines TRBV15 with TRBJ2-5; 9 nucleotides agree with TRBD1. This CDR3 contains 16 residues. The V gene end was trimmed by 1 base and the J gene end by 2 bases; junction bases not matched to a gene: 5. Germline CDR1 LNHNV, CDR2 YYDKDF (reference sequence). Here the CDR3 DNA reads TGTGCCACCAGCAGAGCCGGGACAGGGCATCAAGAGACCCAGTACTTC. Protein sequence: CATSRAGTGHQETQYF.

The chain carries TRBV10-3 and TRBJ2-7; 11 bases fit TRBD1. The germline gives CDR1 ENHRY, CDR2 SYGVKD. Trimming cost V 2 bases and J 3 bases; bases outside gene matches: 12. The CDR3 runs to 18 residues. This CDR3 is CAISEGQGARTKLYEQYF. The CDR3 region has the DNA TGTGCCATCAGTGAGGGACAGGGGGCGCGTACCAAACTCTACGAGCAGTACTTC.

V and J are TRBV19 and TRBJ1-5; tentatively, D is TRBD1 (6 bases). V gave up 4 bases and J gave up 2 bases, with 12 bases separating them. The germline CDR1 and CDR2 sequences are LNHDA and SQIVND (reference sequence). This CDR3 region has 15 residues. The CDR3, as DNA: TGTGCCAGTAGTAGATACAGGGTCGGCAATCAGCCCCAGCATTTT. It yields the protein CASSRYRVGNQPQHF.

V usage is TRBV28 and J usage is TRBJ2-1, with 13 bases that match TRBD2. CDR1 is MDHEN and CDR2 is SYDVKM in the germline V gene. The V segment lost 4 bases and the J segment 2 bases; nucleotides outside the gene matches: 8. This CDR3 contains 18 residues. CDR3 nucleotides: TGTGCCAGCAGTTCTTATACCGGGACTAGCGGGACCTACAATGAGCAGTTCTTC. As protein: CASSSYTGTSGTYNEQFF.

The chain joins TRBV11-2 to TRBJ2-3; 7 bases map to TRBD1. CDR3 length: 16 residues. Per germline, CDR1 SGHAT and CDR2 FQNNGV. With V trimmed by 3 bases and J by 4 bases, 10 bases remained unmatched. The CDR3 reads CASSFSVGGESDTQYF. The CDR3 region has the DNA TGTGCCAGCAGCTTTTCGGTAGGGGGCGAGTCAGATACGCAGTATTTT.

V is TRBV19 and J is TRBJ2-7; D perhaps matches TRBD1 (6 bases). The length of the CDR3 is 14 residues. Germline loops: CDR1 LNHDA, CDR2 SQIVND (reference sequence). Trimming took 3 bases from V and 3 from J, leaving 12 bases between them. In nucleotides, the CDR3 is TGTGCCAGTAGTATTCAGGGGTCCATCTACGAGCAGTACTTC. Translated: CASSIQGSIYEQYF.

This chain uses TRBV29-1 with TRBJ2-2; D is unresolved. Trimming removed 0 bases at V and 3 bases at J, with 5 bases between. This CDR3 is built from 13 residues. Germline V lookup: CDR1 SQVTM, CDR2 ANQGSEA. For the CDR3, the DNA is TGCAGCGTTGAAGACGGTCACACCGGGGAGCTGTTTTTT. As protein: CSVEDGHTGELFF.

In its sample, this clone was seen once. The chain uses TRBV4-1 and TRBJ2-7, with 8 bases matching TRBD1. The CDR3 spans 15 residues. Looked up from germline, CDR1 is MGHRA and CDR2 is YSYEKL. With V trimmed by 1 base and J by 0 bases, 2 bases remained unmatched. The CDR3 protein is CASSQGTGFSYEQYF. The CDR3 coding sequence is TGCGCCAGCAGCCAAGGGACAGGGTTCTCCTACGAGCAGTACTTC.

CDR3 sequence (DNA): TGTGCCAGCCACCCCTCTCCAGGGATAATGAACACTGAAGCTTTCTTT. It codes for CASHPSPGIMNTEAFF. The V call is TRBV9, the J call TRBJ1-1, with D possibly being TRBD1 (5 bases). The CDR3 is 16 residues long. Germline V gives CDR1 SGDLS, CDR2 YYNGEE. Trimming shortened V by 7 bases and J by 0 bases, and 19 bases separated the two germline ends. Filled out from reference TRBV9 and TRBJ1-1, the complete variable domain reads DSGVTQTPKHLITATGQRVTLRCSPRSGDLSVYWYQQSLDQGLQFLIQYYNGEERAKGNILERFSAQQFPDLHSELNLSSLELGDSALYFCASHPSPGIMNTEAFFGQGTRLTVV.

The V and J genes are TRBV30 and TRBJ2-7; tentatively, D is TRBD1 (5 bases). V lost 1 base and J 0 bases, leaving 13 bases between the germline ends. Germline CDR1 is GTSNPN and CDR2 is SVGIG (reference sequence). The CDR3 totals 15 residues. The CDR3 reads CAWSGGLSNSYEQYF. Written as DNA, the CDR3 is TGTGCCTGGAGTGGGGGCCTATCTAACTCCTACGAGCAGTACTTC.

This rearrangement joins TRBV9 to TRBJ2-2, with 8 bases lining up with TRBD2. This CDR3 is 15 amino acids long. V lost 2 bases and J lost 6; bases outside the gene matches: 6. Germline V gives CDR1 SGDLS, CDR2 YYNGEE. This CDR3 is CASSVHGGAPGELFF. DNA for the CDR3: TGTGCCAGCAGCGTGCACGGGGGGGCCCCCGGGGAGCTGTTTTTT.